These T cell receptor beta chains were read from a single sample in a study of cytotoxic CD8 clonotypes in ibrutinib-treated CLL. This table comes from immunoSEQ multiplex PCR, and its TCRdb copy is limited to in-frame clones, with some not included. This sample has approximately 80,000 clones, with roughly 86% found just once. The sequences come from PBMCs, collected before ibrutinib treatment. The receptors originated from a human donor with chronic lymphocytic leukemia. CDR3s include the opening cysteine and the closing phenylalanine or tryptophan. Fields, in order: J gene, D gene, V gene, clone size, CDR3 length, CDR3 protein, CDR3 DNA. A D gene is named only where the DNA matches it firmly. Clone size appears in some rows only: once, few, many, or a class for an expanded clone.

TRBJ1-2,NA,TRBV28,NA,15,CASSLFGASEYGYTF,TGTGCCAGCAGTTTATTCGGGGCATCGGAGTATGGCTACACCTTC
TRBJ2-3,TRBD1,TRBV28,NA,18,CASKRTGVAPGVPDTQYF,TGTGCCAGCAAAAGGACAGGGGTGGCGCCGGGAGTTCCAGATACGCAGTATTTT
TRBJ1-1,NA,TRBV30,NA,13,CAWSRTVGTEAFF,TGTGCCTGGAGTAGAACGGTAGGGACTGAAGCTTTCTTT
TRBJ2-1,NA,TRBV6-1,NA,15,CASRASLHSYNEQFF,TGTGCCAGCAGGGCCTCCCTTCACTCCTACAATGAGCAGTTCTTC
TRBJ1-5,TRBD1,TRBV19,NA,18,CASRKIGQGAISNQPQHF,TGTGCCAGTAGGAAGATTGGACAGGGGGCTATCAGCAATCAGCCCCAGCATTTT
TRBJ2-1,TRBD2,TRBV7-8,NA,16,CASSLKVSGSYNEQFF,TGTGCCAGCAGCTTAAAAGTGAGCGGGAGCTACAATGAGCAGTTCTTC
TRBJ1-3,NA,TRBV27,once,13,CASSLSAGNTIYF,TGTGCCAGCAGTTTATCAGCAGGAAACACCATATATTTT
TRBJ1-3,NA,TRBV5-5,NA,14,CASENGISGNTIYF,TGTGCCAGTGAAAACGGTATCTCTGGAAACACCATATATTTT
TRBJ1-4,NA,TRBV7-9,NA,16,CASSTGLQGRGEKLFF,TGTGCCAGCAGCACGGGACTACAGGGCAGAGGTGAAAAACTGTTTTTT
TRBJ1-4,NA,TRBV7-6,NA,17,CASSLSRAWSTNEKLFF,TGTGCCAGCAGCTTAAGCAGGGCTTGGTCCACTAATGAAAAACTGTTTTTT
TRBJ2-5,TRBD2,TRBV6-5,NA,16,CASSYSGTSGVGTQYF,TGTGCCAGCAGTTACTCCGGGACTAGCGGGGTGGGGACCCAGTACTTC
TRBJ2-7,NA,TRBV7-9,NA,12,CASSTQTREQYF,TGTGCCAGCAGCACCCAGACCCGTGAGCAGTACTTC
TRBJ2-2,NA,TRBV11-3,NA,17,CASSFGGNRVNTGELFF,TGTGCCAGCAGCTTTGGTGGGAATCGGGTGAACACCGGGGAGCTGTTTTTT
TRBJ2-1,TRBD1,TRBV5-8,NA,16,CASSHDGTVLNNEQFF,TGTGCCAGCAGCCATGACGGGACAGTCCTTAACAATGAGCAGTTCTTC
TRBJ2-5,NA,TRBV9,NA,15,CASSLAPRGQETQYF,TGTGCCAGCAGCCTTGCCCCTCGGGGACAAGAGACCCAGTACTTC
TRBJ2-1,NA,TRBV7-9,once,12,CASSLTGYEQFF,TGTGCCAGCAGCCTGACGGGGTATGAGCAGTTCTTC
TRBJ2-1,TRBD1,TRBV5-1,NA,16,CASSTHRDRGFDEQFF,TGCGCCAGCAGCACACACCGGGACAGGGGGTTCGATGAGCAGTTCTTC
TRBJ2-7,TRBD2,TRBV4-1,NA,17,CASSQVFASGTPYEQYF,TGCGCCAGCAGCCAAGTCTTTGCTAGCGGCACACCCTACGAGCAGTACTTC
TRBJ1-4,NA,TRBV10-2,few,15,CASSDRGTANEKLFF,TGCGCCAGCAGTGACCGAGGGACGGCTAATGAAAAACTGTTTTTT
TRBJ2-5,NA,TRBV5-1,NA,13,CASSFTHGETQYF,TGCGCCAGCAGCTTTACCCACGGGGAGACCCAGTACTTC
TRBJ2-1,NA,TRBV27,NA,12,CASSFGDNEQFF,TGTGCCAGCTCATTTGGGGACAATGAGCAGTTCTTC
TRBJ2-7,TRBD1,TRBV19,NA,15,CASTGGRGRREEQYF,TGTGCCAGTACGGGTGGTAGGGGGCGCCGAGAAGAGCAGTACTTC
TRBJ2-1,TRBD1,TRBV5-5,NA,17,CASSLYRGQDIYNEQFF,TGTGCCAGCAGCTTGTATAGGGGACAGGATATCTACAATGAGCAGTTCTTC
TRBJ2-7,TRBD2,TRBV2,NA,15,CASSEGLRGDYEQYF,TGTGCCAGCAGTGAAGGTTTGCGGGGGGACTACGAGCAGTACTTC
TRBJ2-1,NA,TRBV29-1,NA,13,CSVDRDTNNEQFF,TGCAGCGTCGATAGGGACACGAACAATGAGCAGTTCTTC
TRBJ2-7,NA,TRBV9,few,13,CASGLSGLSEQYF,TGTGCCAGCGGGCTGTCCGGATTAAGCGAGCAGTACTTC
TRBJ2-3,NA,TRBV4-3,NA,16,CASSQGPEGGTDTQYF,TGCGCCAGCAGCCAAGGCCCTGAGGGAGGCACAGATACGCAGTATTTT
TRBJ2-5,NA,TRBV28,NA,11,CASRAQETQYF,TGTGCCAGCAGGGCCCAAGAGACCCAGTACTTC
TRBJ2-5,TRBD2,TRBV28,NA,15,CASSTLSGFQETQYF,TGTGCCAGCAGTACCCTTAGCGGGTTCCAAGAGACCCAGTACTTC
TRBJ2-7,TRBD1,TRBV2,NA,16,CASSESGQVIGYEQYF,TGTGCCAGCAGTGAATCGGGACAGGTGATTGGCTACGAGCAGTACTTC
TRBJ2-3,TRBD2,TRBV30,once,15,CAWKGLAGDTDTQYF,TGTGCCTGGAAAGGCCTAGCGGGGGACACAGATACGCAGTATTTT
TRBJ1-5,NA,TRBV5-1,NA,15,CASSLDGQGNQPQHF,TGCGCCAGCAGCTTGGACGGGCAAGGCAATCAGCCCCAGCATTTT
TRBJ2-7,NA,TRBV6-1,once,14,CASTQAAGSYEQYF,TGTGCCAGCACTCAAGCGGCGGGATCCTACGAGCAGTACTTC
TRBJ2-7,NA,TRBV28,NA,12,CASSLRGLEQYF,TGTGCCAGCAGTTTAAGAGGGCTCGAGCAGTACTTC
TRBJ2-2,NA,TRBV30,NA,15,CACMRRARNTGELFF,TGTGCCTGTATGCGCCGGGCCCGAAACACCGGGGAGCTGTTTTTT
TRBJ2-4,TRBD2,TRBV2,few,16,CASCPGRMSAKNIQYF,TGTGCCAGCTGTCCCGGGAGGATGTCGGCCAAAAACATTCAGTACTTC
TRBJ1-2,NA,TRBV7-9,NA,11,CASSLGPGYTF,TGTGCCAGCAGCTTAGGTCCTGGCTACACCTTC
TRBJ1-2,NA,TRBV30,NA,14,CAWSEYRSNYGYTF,TGTGCCTGGAGTGAATACCGCTCTAACTATGGCTACACCTTC
TRBJ1-1,TRBD1,TRBV30,NA,12,CARHRGGTEAFF,TGTGCCCGACACAGGGGAGGCACTGAAGCTTTCTTT
TRBJ1-2,NA,TRBV30,NA,12,CAWSVRGNGYTF,TGTGCCTGGAGTGTACGTGGGAATGGCTACACCTTC